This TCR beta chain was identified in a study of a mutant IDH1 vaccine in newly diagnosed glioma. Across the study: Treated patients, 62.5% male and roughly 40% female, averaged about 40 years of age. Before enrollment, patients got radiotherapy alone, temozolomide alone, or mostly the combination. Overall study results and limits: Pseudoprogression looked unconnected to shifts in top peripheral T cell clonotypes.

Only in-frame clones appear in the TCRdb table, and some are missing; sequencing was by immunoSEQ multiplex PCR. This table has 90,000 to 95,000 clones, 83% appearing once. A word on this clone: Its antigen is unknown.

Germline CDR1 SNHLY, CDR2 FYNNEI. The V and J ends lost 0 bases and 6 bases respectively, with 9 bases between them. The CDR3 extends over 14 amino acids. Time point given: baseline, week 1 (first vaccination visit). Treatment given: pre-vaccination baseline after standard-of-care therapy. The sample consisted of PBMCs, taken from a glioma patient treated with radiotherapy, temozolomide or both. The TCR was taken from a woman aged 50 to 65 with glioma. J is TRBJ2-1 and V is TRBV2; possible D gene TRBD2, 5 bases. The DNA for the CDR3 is TGTGCCAGCAGTGAAGCGCGGGCAGCCAATGAGCAGTTCTTC. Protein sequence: CASSEARAANEQFF.